This paragraph reports one T cell receptor beta chain. Its specificity is unknown. This specimen belongs to a study of CD8 T cells in ankylosing spondylitis. Study-wide points: Within matched ankylosing spondylitis synovial fluid, disease-linked clones were reportedly significantly enriched. Apparently characteristic of ankylosing spondylitis blood was a TCR beta motif (about eight highly homologous variants).

For TCR beta, libraries came from quantitative 5'-RACE with molecular barcodes. MiXCR, applied by TCRdb to the 5' RACE reads, yields one record per CDR3 protein. The sample holds some 250,000 distinct CDR3 sequences; around a tenth are singletons and the top ten take around 6.5%. The CDR3 length is 17 residues. Trimming took off 0 bases at V and 4 bases at J, with 18 bases between the two ends. Per the germline V gene, CDR1 is SEHNR and CDR2 is FQNEAQ (reference sequence). J is TRBJ1-2 and V is TRBV7-9; no reliable D call. This clonotype was sampled from a male donor with ankylosing spondylitis or in good health (not recorded which). Sequencing input: blood, either unsorted or a sorted T cell fraction (not recorded which). The DNA for the CDR3 is TGTGCCAGCAGCTTAGCCTGGACCGAACCGGAATCCTATGGCTACACCTTC. Amino acids: CASSLAWTEPESYGYTF.